The 16 T cell receptor beta chains in this list originate from one sample, sequenced in a study of cytomegalovirus exposure and HLA in healthy donors. Amplification used 60 Vbeta primers and 13 Jbeta primers. The repertoire was sequenced with immunoSEQ multiplex PCR; TCRdb's copy has only in-frame clones and lacks some. The table has around 95,000 clones, roughly 80% seen once. Material: PBMCs. The receptor source for this set is a young man in good health and CMV-seropositive.

As for this clone: The sample holds other DNA sequences that translate to the same CDR3. The J gene is TRBJ2-2, the V gene TRBV5-1; D is possibly TRBD2 (6 bases). The CDR3 totals 17 residues. The V gene's germline CDR1 is SGHRS and CDR2 YFSETQ. The V end lost 6 bases, the J end lost 0 bases, and 18 bases lay between the germline ends. CDR3 sequence (DNA): TGCGCCAGCACCCCTGTTAGCGGAACGGCGAACACCGGGGAGCTGTTTTTT. Its translation is CASTPVSGTANTGELFF.

The V and J genes are TRBV7-8 and TRBJ1-1, with 8 bases fitting TRBD1. In germline, CDR1 is SGHVS, CDR2 FQNEAQ. Trimming cost V 5 bases and J 4 bases; bases outside gene matches: 6. The CDR3 is 14 residues long. The CDR3: CASSRQGLGTEAFF. CDR3 bases: TGTGCCAGCAGCCGACAGGGGCTTGGCACTGAAGCTTTCTTT.

The chain recombines TRBV7-2 with TRBJ2-2; maybe TRBD2 (5 bases). The germline V and J ends were trimmed by 1 base and 1 base, with 13 bases remaining between them. Germline lookup yields CDR1 SGHTA and CDR2 FQGNSA. This CDR3 spans 17 amino acids. CDR3 sequence: CASSLGGSAWNTGELFF. CDR3 bases: TGTGCCAGCAGCTTAGGAGGGAGCGCCTGGAACACCGGGGAGCTGTTTTTT.

This chain links TRBV30 with TRBJ1-1; the D gene is possibly TRBD1 (6 bases). The CDR3 has 14 residues. Trimming pared 0 bases from V and 2 bases from J, leaving 10 bases between. CDR1 GTSNPN and CDR2 SVGIG come from the germline V gene (reference sequence). The CDR3 sequence is CAWSVQGTNTEAFF. CDR3 bases: TGTGCCTGGAGTGTTCAGGGGACAAACACTGAAGCTTTCTTT. The whole variable domain, remainder taken from reference TRBV30 and TRBJ1-1, is SQTIHQWPATLVQPVGSPLSLECTVEGTSNPNLYWYRQAAGRGLQLLFYSVGIGQISSEVPQNLSASRPQDRQFILSSKKLLLSDSGFYLCAWSVQGTNTEAFFGQGTRLTVV.

This clone was counted a few times. This sequence joins TRBV6-1 and TRBJ1-1; D is possibly TRBD1 (5 bases). Trimming removed 2 bases at V and 4 bases at J, with 14 bases between. Per germline, CDR1 MNHNS and CDR2 SASEGT. CDR3 length: 15 amino acids. The CDR3: CASSELEGAGTEAFF. The CDR3 coding sequence is TGTGCCAGCAGTGAATTAGAAGGGGCTGGCACTGAAGCTTTCTTT.

This chain links TRBV11-3 with TRBJ2-3; 9 bases map to TRBD1. With V trimmed by 5 bases and J by 8 bases, 8 bases remained unmatched. Germline-derived CDR1 and CDR2 are SGHNT and YENEEA. The CDR3 is made up of 14 amino acids. The CDR3 protein is CASSTRTGDGTQYF. CDR3 DNA sequence: TGTGCCAGCAGCACCCGGACAGGGGACGGTACGCAGTATTTT.

The V call is TRBV2, the J call TRBJ2-7; 10 bases are shared with TRBD2. V was clipped by 1 base and J by 5 bases; unmatched bases: 8. Per the germline V gene, CDR1 is SNHLY and CDR2 is FYNNEI. The CDR3 extends over 16 amino acids. CDR3 sequence reads: CASSEGPAGGPHEQYF. For the CDR3, the DNA is TGTGCCAGCAGTGAAGGGCCAGCGGGAGGGCCCCACGAGCAGTACTTC.

V usage is TRBV27 and J usage is TRBJ1-1, with 7 nucleotides matching TRBD1. J gave up 0 bases and V 5 bases, and 6 bases lay outside the gene matches. Germline CDR1 and CDR2: MNHEY and SMNVEV (reference sequence). The CDR3 sequence is 15 residues long. Written as DNA, the CDR3 is TGTGCCAGCAGTAAGTGGGGACAGATGAACACTGAAGCTTTCTTT. Its translation is CASSKWGQMNTEAFF.

In DNA form, the CDR3 reads TGCAGCGTCCCCGGGGGAACGGACTATGGCTACACCTTC. It codes for CSVPGGTDYGYTF. The chain employs TRBV29-1 and TRBJ1-2, with D perhaps TRBD1 (5 bases). The germline gives CDR1 SQVTM, CDR2 ANQGSEA. Trimming took 6 bases from V and 3 from J, leaving 14 bases between them. CDR3 length: 13 amino acids.

This rearrangement joins TRBV4-1 to TRBJ2-7; the match to TRBD2 covers 7 bases. V lost 4 bases, J lost 3 bases, and 9 bases stayed unmatched. CDR1 is MGHRA and CDR2 is YSYEKL in the germline V gene. The CDR3 is 15 residues long. The CDR3 nucleotides read TGCGCCAGCAGCCCCCTCGGGGGAGGGCACTACGAGCAGTACTTC. Protein product: CASSPLGGGHYEQYF.

The CDR3 DNA sequence: TGTGCCATCAGTGACCAGACAGGGGCCAAAAACACTGAAGCTTTCTTT. Protein product: CAISDQTGAKNTEAFF. The J gene is TRBJ1-1, the V gene TRBV10-3, with 8 nucleotides matching TRBD1. Germline loops: CDR1 ENHRY, CDR2 SYGVKD. This CDR3 has 16 residues. Trimming cost V 3 bases and J 2 bases; bases outside gene matches: 8.

In this sample, this clone turned up a few times. The V gene is TRBV4-1, the J gene TRBJ2-1; TRBD2 might be the D (5 bases). V lost 3 bases and J lost 12, with 12 bases in between. CDR3 size: 12 residues. Germline V CDR1 and CDR2: MGHRA, YSYEKL. The CDR3 DNA is TGCGCCAGCAGCCATCCGGAGGTTGGGCAGTTCTTC. Translation: CASSHPEVGQFF.

The V and J genes are TRBV30 and TRBJ1-5; D is possibly TRBD1 (5 bases). The V end lost 2 bases, the J end lost 5 bases, and 16 bases lay between the germline ends. CDR1 is GTSNPN, CDR2 SVGIG, per germline (reference sequence). CDR3 length: 15 amino acids. The chain's CDR3 is CAWSKRGLLHQPQHF. CDR3 nucleotides: TGTGCCTGGAGTAAAAGGGGACTCCTCCATCAGCCCCAGCATTTT.

This clone was seen once. CDR3: CAWSVVGGEQYF. The CDR3 coding sequence is TGTGCCTGGAGTGTTGTAGGGGGCGAGCAGTACTTC. The chain is built from TRBV30 and TRBJ2-5; weak D call: TRBD1 (6 bases). The end of the DNA fits TRBJ2-7 better, so the J call may be wrong. This CDR3 region has 12 residues. Germline CDR1 is GTSNPN and CDR2 is SVGIG (reference sequence).

This clone has a handful of counts. The CDR3 nucleotides read TGCGCCAGCAGCCTCTTAATGGGGGGGAACACTGAAGCTTTCTTT. Amino acids: CASSLLMGGNTEAFF. The rearrangement uses TRBV4-3 and TRBJ1-1; tentative D call: TRBD1 (5 bases). The CDR3 runs 15 residues. Germline CDR1 and CDR2: LGHNA and YSLEER. Trimming left V 4 bases short and J 1 base short, with 13 bases between.

The V gene is TRBV7-6, the J gene TRBJ2-7; 8 bases map to TRBD2. CDR3 length: 16 residues. Germline-derived CDR1 and CDR2 are SGHVS and FNYEAQ. V gave up 0 bases and J gave up 1 base; unmatched junction bases: 5. The CDR3 sequence is CASSLALAGLSYEQYF. The DNA of the CDR3 is TGTGCCAGCAGCTTAGCGCTAGCGGGCCTATCCTACGAGCAGTACTTC.